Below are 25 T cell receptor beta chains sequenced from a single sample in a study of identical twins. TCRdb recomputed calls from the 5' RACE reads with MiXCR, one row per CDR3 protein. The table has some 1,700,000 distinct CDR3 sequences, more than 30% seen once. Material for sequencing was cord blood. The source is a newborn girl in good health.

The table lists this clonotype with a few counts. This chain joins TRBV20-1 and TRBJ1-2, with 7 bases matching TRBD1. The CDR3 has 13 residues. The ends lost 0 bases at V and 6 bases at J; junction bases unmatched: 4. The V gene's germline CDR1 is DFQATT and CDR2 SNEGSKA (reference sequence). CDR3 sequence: CSARDRGSDGYTF. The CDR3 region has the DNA TGCAGTGCTAGAGACAGGGGGTCGGATGGCTACACCTTC.

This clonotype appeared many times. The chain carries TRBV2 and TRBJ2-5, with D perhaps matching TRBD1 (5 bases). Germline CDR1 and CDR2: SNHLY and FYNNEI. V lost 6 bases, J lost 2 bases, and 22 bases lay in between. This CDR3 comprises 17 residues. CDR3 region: CASRNRPQFKGQETQYF. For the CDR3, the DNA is TGTGCCAGCAGGAATCGGCCCCAGTTTAAGGGGCAAGAGACCCAGTACTTC.

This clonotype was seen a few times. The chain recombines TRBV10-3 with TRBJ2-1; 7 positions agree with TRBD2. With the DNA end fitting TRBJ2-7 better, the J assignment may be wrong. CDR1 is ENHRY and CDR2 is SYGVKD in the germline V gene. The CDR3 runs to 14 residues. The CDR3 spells CAIMRGSSYNEQYF. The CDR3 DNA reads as TGTGCCATCATGCGCGGGAGCTCCTACAATGAGCAGTACTTC.

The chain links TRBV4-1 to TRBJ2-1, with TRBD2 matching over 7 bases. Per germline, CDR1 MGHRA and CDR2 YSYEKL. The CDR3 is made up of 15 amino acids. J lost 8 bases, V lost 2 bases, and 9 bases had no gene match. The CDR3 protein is CASSQTGPGRDEQFF. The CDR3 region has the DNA TGCGCCAGCAGCCAAACGGGGCCAGGGAGGGATGAGCAGTTCTTC.

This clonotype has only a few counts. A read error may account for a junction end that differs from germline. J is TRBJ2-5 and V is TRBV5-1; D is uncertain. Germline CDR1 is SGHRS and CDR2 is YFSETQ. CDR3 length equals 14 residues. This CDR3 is CASSLVGYQEIQYF. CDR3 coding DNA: TGCGCCAGCAGCTTGGTGGGGTACCAAGAGATCCAGTACTTC.

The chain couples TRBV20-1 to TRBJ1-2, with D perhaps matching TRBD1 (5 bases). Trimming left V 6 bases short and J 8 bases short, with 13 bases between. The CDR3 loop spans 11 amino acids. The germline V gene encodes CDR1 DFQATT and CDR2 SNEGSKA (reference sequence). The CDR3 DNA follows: TGCAGTGCCCCGATTGGGGCCGGCTACACCTTC. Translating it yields CSAPIGAGYTF.

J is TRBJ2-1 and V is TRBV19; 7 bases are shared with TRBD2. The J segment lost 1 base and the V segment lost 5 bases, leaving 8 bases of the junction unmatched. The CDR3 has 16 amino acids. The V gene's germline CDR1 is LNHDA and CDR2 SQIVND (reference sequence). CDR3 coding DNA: TGTGCCAGTAGTGTCGGATGGGGAGGGTCCTACAATGAGCAGTTCTTC. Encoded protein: CASSVGWGGSYNEQFF. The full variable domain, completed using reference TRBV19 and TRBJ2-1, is DGGITQSPKYLFRKEGQNVTLSCEQNLNHDAMYWYRQDPGQGLRLIYYSQIVNDFQKGDIAEGYSVSREKKESFPLTVTSAQKNPTAFYLCASSVGWGGSYNEQFFGPGTRLTVL.

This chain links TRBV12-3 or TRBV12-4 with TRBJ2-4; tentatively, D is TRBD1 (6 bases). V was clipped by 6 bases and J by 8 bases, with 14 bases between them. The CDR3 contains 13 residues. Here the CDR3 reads CASRIDWGHIQYF. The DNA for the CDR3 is TGTGCCAGCAGAATCGACTGGGGGCACATTCAGTACTTC.

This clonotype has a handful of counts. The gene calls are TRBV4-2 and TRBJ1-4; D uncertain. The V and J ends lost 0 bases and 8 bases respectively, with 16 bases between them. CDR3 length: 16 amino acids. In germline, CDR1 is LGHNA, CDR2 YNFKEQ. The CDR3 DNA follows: TGTGCCAGCAGCCAAGATCGCCGGGAACGAGGCGAAAAACTGTTTTTT. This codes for CASSQDRRERGEKLFF.

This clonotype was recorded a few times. CDR3 DNA: TGTGCCAGCAGTTTATCCCCACACGCAGGGACATATAATTCACCCCTCCACTTT. Encoded protein: CASSLSPHAGTYNSPLHF. The chain is built from TRBV27 and TRBJ1-6, with D possibly matching TRBD1 (6 bases). The V end lost 0 bases, the J end lost 4 bases, and 16 bases lay between the germline ends. Germline CDR1 and CDR2: MNHEY and SMNVEV (reference sequence). This CDR3 has 18 amino acids.

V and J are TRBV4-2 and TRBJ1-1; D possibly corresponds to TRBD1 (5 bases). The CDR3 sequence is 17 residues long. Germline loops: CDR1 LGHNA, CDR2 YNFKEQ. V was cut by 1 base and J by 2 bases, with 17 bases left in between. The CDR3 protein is CASSQGTFSGINTEAFF. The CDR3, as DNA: TGTGCCAGCAGCCAAGGAACATTTTCAGGGATAAACACTGAAGCTTTCTTT.

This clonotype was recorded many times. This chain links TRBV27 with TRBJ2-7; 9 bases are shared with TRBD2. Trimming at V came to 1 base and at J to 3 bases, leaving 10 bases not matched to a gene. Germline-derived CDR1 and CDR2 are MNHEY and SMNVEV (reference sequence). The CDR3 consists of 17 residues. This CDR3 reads CASSLYRSQTSGYEQYF. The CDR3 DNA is TGTGCCAGCAGTTTATATAGATCTCAGACTAGCGGCTACGAGCAGTACTTC.

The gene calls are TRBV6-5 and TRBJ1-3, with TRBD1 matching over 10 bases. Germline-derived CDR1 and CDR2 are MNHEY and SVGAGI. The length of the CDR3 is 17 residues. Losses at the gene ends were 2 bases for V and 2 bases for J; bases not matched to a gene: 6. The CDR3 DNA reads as TGTGCCAGCAGTTACCACGGACAGGGGGGAACTGGAAACACCATATATTTT. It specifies CASSYHGQGGTGNTIYF.

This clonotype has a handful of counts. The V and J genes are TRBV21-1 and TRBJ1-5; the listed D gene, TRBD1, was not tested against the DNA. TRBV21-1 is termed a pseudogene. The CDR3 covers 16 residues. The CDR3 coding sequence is TGTGCCAGCAGCAAAAAGAGGACAGGGGGCAATCAGCCCCAGCATTTT. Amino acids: CASSKKRTGGNQPQHF.

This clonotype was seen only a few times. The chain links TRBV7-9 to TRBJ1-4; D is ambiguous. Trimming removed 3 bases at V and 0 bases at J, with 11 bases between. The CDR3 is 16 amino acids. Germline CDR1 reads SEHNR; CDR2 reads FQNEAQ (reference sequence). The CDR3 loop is CASSLKRLSTNEKLFF. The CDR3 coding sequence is TGTGCCAGCAGCTTGAAAAGGCTCTCAACTAATGAAAAACTGTTTTTT.

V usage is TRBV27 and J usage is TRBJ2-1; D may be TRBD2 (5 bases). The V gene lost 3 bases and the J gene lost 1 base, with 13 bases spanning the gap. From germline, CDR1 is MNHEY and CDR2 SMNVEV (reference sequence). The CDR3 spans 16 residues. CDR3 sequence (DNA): TGTGCCAGCAGTTTTTCTACGAGAGGGTCCTACAATGAGCAGTTCTTC. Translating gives CASSFSTRGSYNEQFF.

This CDR3 is CSAPLNGEQQTQYF. CDR3 sequence (DNA): TGCAGTGCTCCCCTGAACGGGGAACAGCAGACCCAGTACTTC. The chain carries TRBV20-1 and TRBJ2-7; TRBD2 is a possible D gene (5 bases). The J call may be faulty, since TRBJ2-5 better matches the DNA end. Per the germline V gene, CDR1 is DFQATT and CDR2 is SNEGSKA (reference sequence). The CDR3 contains 14 residues.

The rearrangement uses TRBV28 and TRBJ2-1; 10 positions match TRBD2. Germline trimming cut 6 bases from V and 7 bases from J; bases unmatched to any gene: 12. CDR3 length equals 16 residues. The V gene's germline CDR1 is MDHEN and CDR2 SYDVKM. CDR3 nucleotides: TGTGCCAGCAGCTCTTATAGCGGGAGGAGCCAGAATGAGCAGTTCTTC. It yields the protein CASSSYSGRSQNEQFF.

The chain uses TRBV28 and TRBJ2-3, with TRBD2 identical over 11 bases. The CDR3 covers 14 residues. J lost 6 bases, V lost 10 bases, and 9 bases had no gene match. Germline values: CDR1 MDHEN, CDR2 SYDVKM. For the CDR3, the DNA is TGTGCCAACTCGACTAGCGGGATTGAGGATACGCAGTATTTT. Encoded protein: CANSTSGIEDTQYF.

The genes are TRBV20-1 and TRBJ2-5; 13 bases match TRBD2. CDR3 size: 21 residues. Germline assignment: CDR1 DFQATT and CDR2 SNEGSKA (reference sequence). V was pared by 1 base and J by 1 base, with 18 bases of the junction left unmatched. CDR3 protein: CSARGTNRLTSGGQRQETQYF. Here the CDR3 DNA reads TGCAGTGCTAGAGGAACAAATCGTTTGACTAGCGGGGGGCAGCGCCAAGAGACCCAGTACTTC.

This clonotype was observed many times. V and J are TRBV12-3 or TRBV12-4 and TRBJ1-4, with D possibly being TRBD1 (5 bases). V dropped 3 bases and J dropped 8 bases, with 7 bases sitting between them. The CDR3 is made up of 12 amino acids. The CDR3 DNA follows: TGTGCCAGCAGTTTTAGGGGCGAAAAACTGTTTTTT. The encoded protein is CASSFRGEKLFF.

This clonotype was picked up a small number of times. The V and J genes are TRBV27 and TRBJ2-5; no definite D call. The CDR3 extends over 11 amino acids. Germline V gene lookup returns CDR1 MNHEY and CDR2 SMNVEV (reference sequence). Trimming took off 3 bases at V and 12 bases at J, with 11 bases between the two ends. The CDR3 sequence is CASSFPPPKYF. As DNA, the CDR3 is TGTGCCAGCAGTTTTCCTCCTCCGAAGTACTTC.

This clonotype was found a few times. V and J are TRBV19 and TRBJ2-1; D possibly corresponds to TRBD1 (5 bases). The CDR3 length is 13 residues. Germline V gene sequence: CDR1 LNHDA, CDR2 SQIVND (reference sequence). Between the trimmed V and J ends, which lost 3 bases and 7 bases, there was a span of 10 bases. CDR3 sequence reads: CASSMGNRNEQFF. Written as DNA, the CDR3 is TGTGCCAGTAGTATGGGTAACAGGAATGAGCAGTTCTTC.

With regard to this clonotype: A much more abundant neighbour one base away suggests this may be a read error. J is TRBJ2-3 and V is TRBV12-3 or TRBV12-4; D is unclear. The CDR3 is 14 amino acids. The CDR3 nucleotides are TGTGCCAGCATTGGCGACGAGAGCACAGATACGCAGTCTTTT. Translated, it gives CASIGDESTDTQSF.

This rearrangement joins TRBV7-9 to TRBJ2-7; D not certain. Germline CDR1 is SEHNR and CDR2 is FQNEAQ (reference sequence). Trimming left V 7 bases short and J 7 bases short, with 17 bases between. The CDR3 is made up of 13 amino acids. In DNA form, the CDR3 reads TGTGCCAGCAAATCGGACCGTATCAATGAGCAGTACTTC. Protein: CASKSDRINEQYF.